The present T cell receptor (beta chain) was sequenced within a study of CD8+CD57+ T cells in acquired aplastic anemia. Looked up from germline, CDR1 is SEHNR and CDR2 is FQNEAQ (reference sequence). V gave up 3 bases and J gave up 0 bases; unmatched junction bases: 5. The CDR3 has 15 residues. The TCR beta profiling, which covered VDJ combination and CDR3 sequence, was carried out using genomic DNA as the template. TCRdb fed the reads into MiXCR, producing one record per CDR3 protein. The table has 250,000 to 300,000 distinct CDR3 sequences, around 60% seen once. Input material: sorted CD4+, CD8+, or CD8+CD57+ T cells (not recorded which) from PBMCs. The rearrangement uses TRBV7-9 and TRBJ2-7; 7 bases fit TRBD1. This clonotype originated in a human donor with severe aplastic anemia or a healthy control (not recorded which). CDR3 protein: CASSLLGQHSYEQYF. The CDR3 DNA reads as TGTGCCAGCAGCTTGCTGGGACAGCACTCCTACGAGCAGTACTTC.